The clone carrying this T cell receptor (beta chain) was observed a handful of times. CDR1 and CDR2 from the germline V gene are SGHNT and YENEEA. The CDR3 extends over 15 amino acids. With 5 bases removed from V and 1 base from J, the gap between germline ends came to 12 bases. These data come from a study of blood T cell repertoires in COVID-19. As originally analysed: Using reference gene primer amplification, nucleated cell counts were estimated. Data came from immunoSEQ multiplex PCR; TCRdb stores just in-frame clones and leaves some out. V and J calls and clone size are as listed in that table; D and trimming were resolved from the DNA. The sample holds 60,000 to 85,000 clones; 78% are singletons and the top ten take around 16%.

J is TRBJ2-1 and V is TRBV11-3; D is possibly TRBD1 (6 bases). Sequencing was performed on peripheral blood. This receptor was taken from a human donor in a cohort sampled during active COVID-19. The CDR3 region is CASSMIGGSYNEQFF. CDR3 in DNA: TGTGCCAGCAGCATGATAGGGGGATCCTACAATGAGCAGTTCTTC.